The clone carrying this T cell receptor (beta chain) was seen once. This sample was included in a study of blood T cells in healthy people across ages. V was clipped by 5 bases and J by 6 bases; unmatched bases: 2. Per the germline V gene, CDR1 is MDHEN and CDR2 is SYDVKM. The CDR3 totals 12 residues. Each sample used at least 7 million PBMCs. The second PCR ran about 6 to 12 cycles with a sample-barcoded 5' primer and J-beta primers. From the 5' RACE reads, TCRdb called clonotypes with MiXCR, one entry per CDR3 protein. The data contain 1.6 million or so distinct CDR3 sequences, roughly a third of them singletons.

This chain joins TRBV28 and TRBJ1-2; 8 positions match TRBD1. What was sequenced was blood. This TCR was sampled from a woman aged 30 to 39 in good health. CDR3 sequence reads: CASSRQGNGYTF. CDR3 nucleotides: TGTGCCAGCAGTAGACAGGGGAATGGCTACACCTTC.